Sequencing of this TCR beta chain was carried out in a study of blood T cells in healthy people across ages. CDR1 is SNHLY, CDR2 FYNNEI, per germline. The CDR3 sequence is 10 residues long. V dropped 8 bases and J dropped 6 bases, with 8 bases sitting between them. This clonotype was picked up a small number of times. Primers used in a second PCR of about 6 to 11 cycles were a sample-barcoded 5' primer and a J-beta primer mix. TCRdb re-called the 5' RACE reads with MiXCR, one entry per CDR3 protein. The repertoire holds 780,000 or so distinct CDR3 sequences, with about 56% as singletons. This clonotype was obtained from a man aged 35 to 55 in good health. The specimen was blood. The chain has TRBV2 and TRBJ2-7; D possibly corresponds to TRBD2 (5 bases). DNA for the CDR3: TGTGCCAGCCTCGGACTCGAGCAGTACTTC. It translates to CASLGLEQYF.